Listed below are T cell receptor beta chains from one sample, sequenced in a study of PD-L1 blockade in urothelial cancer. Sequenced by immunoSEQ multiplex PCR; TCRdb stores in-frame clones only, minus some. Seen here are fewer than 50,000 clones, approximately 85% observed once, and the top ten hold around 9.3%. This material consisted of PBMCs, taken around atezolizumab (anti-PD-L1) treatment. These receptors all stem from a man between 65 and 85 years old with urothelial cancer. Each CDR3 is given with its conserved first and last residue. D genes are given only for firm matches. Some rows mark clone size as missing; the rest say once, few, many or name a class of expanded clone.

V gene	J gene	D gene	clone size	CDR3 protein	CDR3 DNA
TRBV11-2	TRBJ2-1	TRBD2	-	CASSGLAGEWDEQFF	TGTGCCAGCAGCGGACTAGCGGGAGAGTGGGATGAGCAGTTCTTC
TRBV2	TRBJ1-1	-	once	CATRGGEAFF	TGTGCCACCAGAGGCGGTGAAGCTTTCTTT
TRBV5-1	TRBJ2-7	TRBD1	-	CASSLRQGYEQYF	TGCGCCAGCAGCTTACGACAGGGGTACGAGCAGTACTTC
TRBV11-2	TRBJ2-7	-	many	CASSSDSYEQYF	TGTGCCAGCAGCTCGGACAGCTACGAGCAGTACTTC
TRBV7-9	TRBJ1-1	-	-	CASSRADRMNTEAFF	TGTGCCAGCAGCAGAGCCGACAGGATGAACACTGAAGCTTTCTTT
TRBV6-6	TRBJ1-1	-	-	CASSYPGNTEAFF	TGTGCCAGCAGTTACCCCGGGAACACTGAAGCTTTCTTT
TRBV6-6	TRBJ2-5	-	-	CASTPQVQETQYF	TGTGCCAGCACCCCGCAGGTCCAAGAGACCCAGTACTTC
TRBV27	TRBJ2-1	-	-	CASSLLTPLAEKYNEQFF	TGTGCCAGCAGTTTATTAACACCGTTAGCGGAGAAATACAATGAGCAGTTCTTC
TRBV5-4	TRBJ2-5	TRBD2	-	CASRFTSGGGETQYF	TGTGCCAGCAGATTTACTAGCGGGGGGGGAGAGACCCAGTACTTC
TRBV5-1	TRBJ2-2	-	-	CASSFSRMGFAGELFF	TGCGCCAGCAGCTTCAGTAGAATGGGCTTTGCCGGGGAGCTGTTTTTT
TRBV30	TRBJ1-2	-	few	CAWKPYSGYYGYTF	TGTGCCTGGAAACCCTACAGCGGATACTATGGCTACACCTTC
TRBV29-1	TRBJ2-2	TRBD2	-	CSVGGGRDTGELFF	TGCAGCGTTGGGGGCGGGAGGGACACCGGGGAGCTGTTTTTT
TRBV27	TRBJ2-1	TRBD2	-	CASSFLGGKGLNEQFF	TGTGCCAGCAGTTTCCTGGGGGGGAAGGGGCTCAATGAGCAGTTCTTC
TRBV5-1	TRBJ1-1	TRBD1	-	CASSTGQAYSTEAFF	TGCGCCAGCAGCACCGGACAGGCCTATAGCACTGAAGCTTTCTTT
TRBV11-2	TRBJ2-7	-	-	CASSSGVWEQYF	TGTGCCAGCAGCAGTGGAGTGTGGGAGCAGTACTTC
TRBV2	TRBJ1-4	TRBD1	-	CASSEFGQGETNEKLFF	TGTGCCAGCAGTGAATTCGGGCAGGGGGAAACTAATGAAAAACTGTTTTTT
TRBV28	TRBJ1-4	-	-	CASARPGVEKLFF	TGTGCCAGCGCCCGGCCTGGAGTAGAAAAACTGTTTTTT
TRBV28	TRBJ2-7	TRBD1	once	CASSPPQGARNEQYF	TGTGCCAGCAGCCCACCTCAGGGGGCGCGGAACGAGCAGTACTTC
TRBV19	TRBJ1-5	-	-	CASQNIRRGAGQPQHF	TGTGCCAGCCAGAACATACGACGGGGAGCGGGTCAGCCCCAGCATTTT
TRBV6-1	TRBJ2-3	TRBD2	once	CASSGGLAGAEGTQYF	TGTGCCAGCAGTGGGGGACTAGCGGGAGCGGAGGGTACGCAGTATTTT
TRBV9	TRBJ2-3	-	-	CASSVRLNTDTQYF	TGTGCCAGCAGCGTCAGGCTAAACACAGATACGCAGTATTTT
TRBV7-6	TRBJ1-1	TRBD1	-	CASSLGTGFWGTEAFF	TGTGCCAGCAGCCTCGGGACAGGGTTCTGGGGCACTGAAGCTTTCTTT
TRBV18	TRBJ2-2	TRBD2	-	CASSPPSGLGDTGELFF	TGTGCCAGCTCACCACCCTCGGGACTAGGGGACACCGGGGAGCTGTTTTTT
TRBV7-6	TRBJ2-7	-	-	CASSFQATYEQYF	TGTGCCAGCAGCTTTCAGGCTACCTACGAGCAGTACTTC
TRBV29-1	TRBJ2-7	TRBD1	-	CSVEPGQGSYEQYF	TGCAGCGTTGAACCGGGACAGGGCTCCTACGAGCAGTACTTC
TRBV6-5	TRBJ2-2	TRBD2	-	CASRTSGHPAGELFF	TGTGCCAGCAGGACTAGCGGCCATCCGGCCGGGGAGCTGTTTTTT
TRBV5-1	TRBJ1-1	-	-	CASSLGFTGNTEAFF	TGCGCCAGCAGCTTGGGGTTCACAGGGAACACTGAAGCTTTCTTT
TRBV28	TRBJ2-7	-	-	CASSLWAGPYEQYF	TGTGCCAGCAGTTTATGGGCAGGGCCCTACGAGCAGTACTTC
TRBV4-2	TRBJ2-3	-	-	CASSQGAGQTSTDTQYF	TGTGCCAGCAGCCAGGGCGCGGGACAGACAAGCACAGATACGCAGTATTTT
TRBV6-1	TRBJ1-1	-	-	CASSENPQGAGIAEAFF	TGTGCCAGCAGTGAAAACCCCCAGGGCGCAGGAATTGCTGAAGCTTTCTTT
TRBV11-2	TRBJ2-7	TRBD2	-	CASSFSGSSYEQYF	TGTGCCAGCAGCTTTAGCGGGAGCTCCTACGAGCAGTACTTC
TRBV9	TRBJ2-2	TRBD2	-	CASSVGGTSGMHTGELFF	TGTGCCAGCAGCGTAGGAGGGACTAGCGGGATGCACACCGGGGAGCTGTTTTTT
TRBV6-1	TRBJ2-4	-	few	CASSESLGGSKNIQYF	TGTGCCAGCAGTGAATCCCTAGGCGGGTCCAAAAACATTCAGTACTTC
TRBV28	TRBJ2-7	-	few	CASRRQWGPTYEQYF	TGTGCCAGCAGGAGACAGTGGGGCCCAACCTACGAGCAGTACTTC
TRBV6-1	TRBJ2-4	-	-	CASSEGGSELAKNIQYF	TGTGCCAGCAGTGAAGGGGGCAGCGAGTTAGCCAAAAACATTCAGTACTTC
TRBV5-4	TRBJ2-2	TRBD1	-	CASSLGTGGAGELFF	TGTGCCAGCAGCTTGGGGACAGGGGGCGCCGGGGAGCTGTTTTTT
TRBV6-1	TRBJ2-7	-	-	CASSEVGTVYEQYF	TGTGCCAGCAGTGAAGTGGGGACTGTTTACGAGCAGTACTTC
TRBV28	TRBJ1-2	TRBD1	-	CASSLSSTGNYGYTF	TGTGCCAGCAGTTTAAGCTCGACAGGGAACTATGGCTACACCTTC
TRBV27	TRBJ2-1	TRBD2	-	CASSRDYPNVGSYNEQFF	TGTGCCAGCTCCCGGGACTACCCGAACGTGGGCTCCTACAATGAGCAGTTCTTC
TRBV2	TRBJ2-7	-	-	CASSEGRGSLEQYF	TGTGCCAGCAGTGAGGGCAGGGGAAGTCTCGAGCAGTACTTC
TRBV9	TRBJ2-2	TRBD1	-	CASSPGQGNTGELFF	TGTGCCAGCAGCCCCGGACAGGGGAACACCGGGGAGCTGTTTTTT
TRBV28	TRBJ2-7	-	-	CASSWAYEQYF	TGTGCCAGCAGCTGGGCTTACGAGCAGTACTTC
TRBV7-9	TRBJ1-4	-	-	CASSRGRANEKLFF	TGTGCCAGCAGCCGGGGGAGGGCTAATGAAAAACTGTTTTTT
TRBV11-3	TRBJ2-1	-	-	CASSLEATGSYNEQFF	TGTGCCAGCAGCTTAGAGGCGACAGGTTCCTACAATGAGCAGTTCTTC
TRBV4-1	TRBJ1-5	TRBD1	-	CASSQEGGRGSNQPQHF	TGCGCCAGCAGCCAAGAAGGAGGCAGGGGGAGCAATCAGCCCCAGCATTTT
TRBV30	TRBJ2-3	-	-	CAWSVRGSDTQYF	TGTGCCTGGAGTGTACGCGGTTCAGATACGCAGTATTTT